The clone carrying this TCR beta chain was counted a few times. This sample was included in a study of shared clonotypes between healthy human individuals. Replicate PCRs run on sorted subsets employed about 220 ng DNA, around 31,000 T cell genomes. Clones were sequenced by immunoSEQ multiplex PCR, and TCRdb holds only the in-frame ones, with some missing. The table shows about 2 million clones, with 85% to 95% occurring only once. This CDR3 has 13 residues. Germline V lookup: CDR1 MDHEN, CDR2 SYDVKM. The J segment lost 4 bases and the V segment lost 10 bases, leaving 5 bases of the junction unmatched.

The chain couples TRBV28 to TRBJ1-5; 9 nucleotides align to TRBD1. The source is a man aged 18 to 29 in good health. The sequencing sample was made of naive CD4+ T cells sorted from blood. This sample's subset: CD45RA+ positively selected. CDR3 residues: CATTGGKNQPQHF. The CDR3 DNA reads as TGTGCCACCACAGGGGGCAAGAATCAGCCCCAGCATTTT.